Presented here are 27 T cell receptor beta chains from one specimen sequenced in a study of untreated major depressive disorder. TCRdb's table, derived via immunoSEQ multiplex PCR, lists solely in-frame clones and lacks some. This table has 21,000 or so clones, around 87% appearing once. The material sequenced was CD4+ T cells from PBMCs. The receptor set was obtained from a woman between 25 and 40 years old in good health.

V usage is TRBV7-9 and J usage is TRBJ1-2; the match to TRBD1 covers 8 bases. Germline CDR1 and CDR2: SEHNR and FQNEAQ (reference sequence). This CDR3 spans 14 amino acids. The trim removed 5 bases at V and 6 bases at J, leaving 8 bases unmatched. The CDR3 DNA follows: TGTGCCAGCAGCAACCCGAACAGGGGGGATGGCTACACCTTC. Protein sequence: CASSNPNRGDGYTF.

This clone was picked up one time. The chain recombines TRBV4-1 with TRBJ2-3; D gene unclear. Deletions cut 2 bases from V and 6 bases from J, with 9 bases between. The CDR3 sequence is 13 residues long. Looked up from germline, CDR1 is MGHRA and CDR2 is YSYEKL. CDR3 DNA: TGCGCCAGCAGCCAAATTTTAAGGGATACGCAGTATTTT. Protein product: CASSQILRDTQYF.

V and J are TRBV9 and TRBJ2-7; D unclear. V dropped 4 bases and J dropped 6 bases, with 14 bases sitting between them. This CDR3 region has 13 residues. In germline, CDR1 is SGDLS, CDR2 YYNGEE. The CDR3 sequence is CASSPRHSGEQYF. The CDR3 coding sequence is TGTGCCAGCAGCCCTCGACACAGTGGCGAGCAGTACTTC.

This chain joins TRBV11-3 and TRBJ2-3, with D perhaps TRBD2 (6 bases). V dropped 5 bases and J dropped 3 bases, with 12 bases sitting between them. The CDR3 covers 14 residues. Per the germline V gene, CDR1 is SGHNT and CDR2 is YENEEA. CDR3 loop: CASSPRGTTDTQYF. The CDR3 DNA sequence: TGTGCCAGCAGCCCTCGGGGGACTACAGATACGCAGTATTTT.

The CDR3 nucleotides are TGCGCCAGCCAACGCGGGGGGGCCTGGGAGCAGTACTTC. Translated: CASQRGGAWEQYF. This chain joins TRBV5-1 and TRBJ2-7; TRBD2 agrees at 9 bases. The CDR3 runs to 13 residues. With 7 bases clipped from V and 7 bases from J, the junction kept 9 bases outside the gene matches. Germline V CDR1 and CDR2: SGHRS, YFSETQ.

The CDR3 sequence: CASSSTRGTGELFF. DNA for the CDR3: TGTGCCAGCAGTTCAACCCGGGGCACCGGGGAGCTGTTTTTT. The rearrangement links TRBV2 to TRBJ2-2, with D possibly matching TRBD2 (5 bases). Germline loops: CDR1 SNHLY, CDR2 FYNNEI. The ends were cut back, 5 bases at V and 4 bases at J, with 11 bases in the middle. The CDR3 totals 14 residues.

The gene calls are TRBV4-2 and TRBJ1-6; TRBD1 aligns across 8 bases. Germline trimming cut 0 bases from V and 7 bases from J; bases unmatched to any gene: 2. The CDR3 runs 15 residues. The germline CDR1 and CDR2 sequences are LGHNA and YNFKEQ. CDR3 sequence: CASSQDQGANSPLHF. The CDR3 nucleotides read TGTGCCAGCAGCCAAGATCAGGGGGCGAATTCACCCCTCCACTTT.

This sequence joins TRBV7-9 and TRBJ1-2; D is unresolved. Per germline, CDR1 SEHNR and CDR2 FQNEAQ (reference sequence). This CDR3 spans 13 amino acids. V lost 5 bases and J lost 8, with 15 bases in between. In nucleotides, the CDR3 is TGTGCCAGCAGCCACAATTACATGGAGGGCTACACCTTC. Translated, it gives CASSHNYMEGYTF.

The chain joins TRBV5-1 to TRBJ2-7; 8 nucleotides match TRBD1. CDR1 is SGHRS, CDR2 YFSETQ, per germline. The CDR3 has 14 amino acids. V trimming: 4 bases; J trimming: 3 bases; junction bases outside the gene matches: 6. CDR3 sequence (DNA): TGCGCCAGCAGCATATCGGGACAGGACTACGAGCAGTACTTC. This sequence encodes CASSISGQDYEQYF.

The J gene is TRBJ1-1, the V gene TRBV6-5; D gene uncertain. Trimming took off 3 bases at V and 6 bases at J, with 11 bases between the two ends. The CDR3 consists of 13 residues. In germline, CDR1 is MNHEY, CDR2 SVGAGI. CDR3 in DNA: TGTGCCAGCAGTTATTGGAAAAGTGCTGAAGCTTTCTTT. Amino acids: CASSYWKSAEAFF.

The V and J genes are TRBV4-2 and TRBJ2-7; a possible D gene is TRBD1 (5 bases). Germline lookup yields CDR1 LGHNA and CDR2 YNFKEQ. The CDR3 loop spans 17 amino acids. V was shortened by 1 base and J by 0 bases, with 16 bases between the two germline ends. The CDR3 here is CASSQGGNRRSSYEQYF. CDR3 nucleotide sequence: TGTGCCAGCAGCCAAGGTGGGAACAGGCGTAGCTCCTACGAGCAGTACTTC.

This clone has just a few counts. The genes are TRBV18 and TRBJ2-1, with D possibly being TRBD1 (6 bases). Germline V CDR1 and CDR2: KGHSH, LQKENI. V shed 3 bases and J shed 6 bases, with 15 bases lying between them. The CDR3 contains 15 residues. The CDR3 bases are TGTGCCAGCTCACCTCCAGGGTTGGGGGCCAATGAGCAGTTCTTC. It specifies CASSPPGLGANEQFF.

This chain connects TRBV28 to TRBJ1-1; D ambiguous. Trimming cost V 10 bases and J 4 bases, with 22 bases left between them. CDR1 is MDHEN and CDR2 is SYDVKM in the germline V gene. The CDR3 has 15 residues. CDR3 DNA sequence: TGTGCCACCTCCCCCCCGACGGGAACGGGCACTGAAGCTTTCTTT. This gives the protein CATSPPTGTGTEAFF.

The sample holds one count of this clone. The CDR3, as DNA: TGTGCCAGCAGCGCCACAGGGCCGGGCGGCTCGGAGCAGTTCTTC. This encodes CASSATGPGGSEQFF. This chain joins TRBV9 and TRBJ2-1; TRBD1 might be the D (6 bases). The length of the CDR3 is 15 residues. Trimming stripped 3 bases from V and 10 bases from J, with 20 bases between. Germline-derived CDR1 and CDR2 are SGDLS and YYNGEE.

V gene TRBV2 combines with J gene TRBJ2-7; TRBD2 aligns across 13 bases. V was clipped by 5 bases and J by 2 bases; unmatched bases: 6. The CDR3 spans 16 residues. Germline CDR1 SNHLY, CDR2 FYNNEI. The CDR3 region has the DNA TGTGCCAGCAGTCGGTGGACTAGCGGGGGCACCTACGAGCAGTACTTC. Translating gives CASSRWTSGGTYEQYF.

The chain links TRBV10-3 to TRBJ2-7; D is perhaps TRBD1 (6 bases). Germline CDR1 and CDR2: ENHRY and SYGVKD. The CDR3 loop spans 15 amino acids. Trimming pared 5 bases from V and 2 bases from J, leaving 16 bases between. The CDR3 DNA follows: TGTGCCATCAGTAACAGTCGGGACAAGACCTACGAGCAGTACTTC. Translated, it gives CAISNSRDKTYEQYF.

This clone was counted a single time. This sequence joins TRBV5-4 and TRBJ2-1; 7 nucleotides agree with TRBD2. This CDR3 region has 15 residues. With 4 bases clipped from V and 4 bases from J, the junction kept 8 bases outside the gene matches. The germline V gene has CDR1 SGHNT and CDR2 YYREEE (reference sequence). This CDR3 is CASSTLAGEYNEQFF. The CDR3 DNA reads as TGTGCCAGCAGCACACTTGCGGGGGAATACAATGAGCAGTTCTTC.

This sequence joins TRBV6-1 and TRBJ1-3, with D tentatively TRBD1 (6 bases). The CDR3 totals 13 residues. Germline CDR1 is MNHNS and CDR2 is SASEGT. The germline V and J ends were trimmed by 9 bases and 0 bases, with 9 bases remaining between them. CDR3 in DNA: TGTGCCAGTCACAGGGTCTCTGGAAACACCATATATTTT. Its protein product is CASHRVSGNTIYF.

This chain joins TRBV7-2 and TRBJ1-6, with a possible D match to TRBD1 (5 bases). Trimming removed 4 bases at V and 13 bases at J, with 17 bases between. The CDR3 is 14 amino acids. CDR1 is SGHTA and CDR2 is FQGNSA in the germline V gene. CDR3 protein: CASSSSPGFGPLHF. Here the CDR3 DNA reads TGTGCCAGCAGCTCAAGCCCAGGGTTCGGCCCCCTCCACTTT.

The CDR3 reads CASGQTPNTEAFF. As DNA, the CDR3 is TGTGCCAGTGGACAAACACCGAACACTGAAGCTTTCTTT. The genes are TRBV2 and TRBJ1-1, with D possibly being TRBD1 (5 bases). The V and J ends lost 9 bases and 1 base respectively, with 12 bases between them. This CDR3 spans 13 amino acids. CDR1 is SNHLY and CDR2 is FYNNEI in the germline V gene. The whole variable domain, remainder taken from reference TRBV2 and TRBJ1-1, is EPEVTQTPSHQVTQMGQEVILRCVPISNHLYFYWYRQILGQKVEFLVSFYNNEISEKSEIFDDQFSVERPDGSNFTLKIRSTKLEDSAMYFCASGQTPNTEAFFGQGTRLTVV.

This clone came up once. CDR3 amino acids: CASRLTPLNEQFF. In DNA, the CDR3 is TGTGCCAGCAGACTAACACCTCTCAATGAGCAGTTCTTC. V and J are TRBV11-2 and TRBJ2-1; no clear D gene. The V gene's germline CDR1 is SGHAT and CDR2 FQNNGV. Trimming left V 6 bases short and J 6 bases short, with 12 bases between. The CDR3 spans 13 residues.

The gene calls are TRBV6-1 and TRBJ1-1; D is uncertain. CDR3 length: 13 residues. V lost 6 bases and J 2 bases, leaving 10 bases between the germline ends. Per germline, CDR1 MNHNS and CDR2 SASEGT. CDR3 loop: CASRHRENTEAFF. CDR3 nucleotide sequence: TGTGCCAGCAGACACCGGGAAAACACTGAAGCTTTCTTT.

This chain links TRBV7-8 with TRBJ1-5; 7 bases are shared with TRBD1. V gave up 5 bases and J gave up 4 bases; unmatched junction bases: 5. This CDR3 is 14 amino acids long. The germline CDR1 and CDR2 sequences are SGHVS and FQNEAQ. The CDR3 DNA is TGTGCCAGCAGCCCCGGGACAGCAAATCAGCCCCAGCATTTT. Translated: CASSPGTANQPQHF.

In DNA form, the CDR3 reads TGTGCCAGTAGTATGATGGGTAACGAGCAGTTCTTC. Translating gives CASSMMGNEQFF. The chain recombines TRBV19 with TRBJ2-1; D is uncertain. The CDR3 is 12 amino acids. V dropped 3 bases and J dropped 10 bases, with 10 bases sitting between them. Germline V CDR1 and CDR2: LNHDA, SQIVND (reference sequence).

The chain is built from TRBV5-1 and TRBJ2-1; TRBD2 matches at 8 bases. The V gene end was trimmed by 1 base and the J gene end by 9 bases; junction bases not matched to a gene: 12. CDR1 is SGHRS and CDR2 is YFSETQ in the germline V gene. This CDR3 spans 16 amino acids. The CDR3 DNA reads TGCGCCAGCAGCTTGCTGTCCGGGGGGGCGTCCGGTGAGCAGTTCTTC. This gives the protein CASSLLSGGASGEQFF.

This clone has more than one count but fewer than ten. The V call is TRBV9, the J call TRBJ2-5; the D gene is possibly TRBD2 (6 bases). In germline, CDR1 is SGDLS, CDR2 YYNGEE. V shed 4 bases and J shed 0 bases, with 13 bases lying between them. The CDR3 runs to 15 residues. The CDR3 sequence: CASSSGGGYQETQYF. In DNA, the CDR3 is TGTGCCAGCAGCTCCGGTGGGGGGTACCAAGAGACCCAGTACTTC.

The table lists this clone with a count of one. This chain joins TRBV28 and TRBJ1-6, with D perhaps TRBD1 (5 bases). The germline V and J ends were trimmed by 6 bases and 8 bases, with 17 bases remaining between them. Germline V gene data show CDR1 as MDHEN and CDR2 as SYDVKM. The CDR3 consists of 15 residues. CDR3 region: CASSSPGEGDSPLHF. The CDR3 DNA sequence: TGTGCCAGCAGCTCCCCGGGGGAGGGAGATTCACCCCTCCACTTT.